Described below is a single T cell receptor beta chain sequence and its context. This entry belongs to a study of blood T cell repertoires in COVID-19. Background on the study: Spain, Italy and the United States supplied samples that represented acute and convalescent COVID-19.

CDR1 is SGHRS, CDR2 YFSETQ, per germline. The V segment lost 2 bases and the J segment 6 bases; nucleotides outside the gene matches: 5. The CDR3 length is 15 residues. Data came from immunoSEQ multiplex PCR; TCRdb stores just in-frame clones and leaves some out. This table holds some 240,000 clones, over 80% found once. This clonotype was obtained from a woman in her 70s with COVID-19, enrolled during active disease. The sample was peripheral blood. The J gene is TRBJ2-7, the V gene TRBV5-1, with 13 nucleotides matching TRBD2. The CDR3 spells CASSFLTSGRGEQYF. The CDR3 DNA reads as TGCGCCAGCAGCTTTTTAACTAGCGGGAGGGGCGAGCAGTACTTC.